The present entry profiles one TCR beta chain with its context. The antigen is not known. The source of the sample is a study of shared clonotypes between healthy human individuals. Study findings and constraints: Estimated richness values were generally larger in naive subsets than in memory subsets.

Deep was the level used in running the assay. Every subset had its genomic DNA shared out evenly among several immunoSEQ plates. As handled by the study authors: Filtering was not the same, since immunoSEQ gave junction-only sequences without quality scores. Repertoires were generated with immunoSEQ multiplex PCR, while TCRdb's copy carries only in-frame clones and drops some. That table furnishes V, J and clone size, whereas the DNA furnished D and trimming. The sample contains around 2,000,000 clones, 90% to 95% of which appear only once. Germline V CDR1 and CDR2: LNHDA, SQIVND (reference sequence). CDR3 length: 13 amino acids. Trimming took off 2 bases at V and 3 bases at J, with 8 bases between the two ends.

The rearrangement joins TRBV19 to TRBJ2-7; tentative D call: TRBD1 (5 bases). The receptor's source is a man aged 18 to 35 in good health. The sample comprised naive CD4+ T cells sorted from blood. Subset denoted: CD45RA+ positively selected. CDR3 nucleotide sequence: TGTGCCAGTAGTATAAACAGGTACTACGAGCAGTACTTC. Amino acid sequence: CASSINRYYEQYF.